These 19 T cell receptor beta chains share one sample of origin, sequenced in a study of T cell repertoires in cytomegalovirus infection. These TCRs are of unknown antigen specificity. TCRdb analysed the reads with MiXCR anew, one entry per CDR3 protein. Found here are hundreds of thousands of distinct CDR3 sequences, less than 40% of them singletons; the top ten hold over 12%. This sample comprised cultured CD8+ T cells from PBMCs, obtained from culture after CMV antigen stimulation. These receptor sequences come from a human donor in good health (CMV status not recorded). Some clones in this sample may be carry-over from other donors' samples.

This clonotype was observed a handful of times. V and J are TRBV6-1 and TRBJ1-1; no firm D call. Germline assignment: CDR1 MNHNS and CDR2 SASEGT. The germline V and J ends were trimmed by 2 bases and 6 bases, with 10 bases remaining between them. CDR3 size: 13 residues. The chain's CDR3 is CASSESRQSEAFF. CDR3 in DNA: TGTGCCAGCAGTGAATCCAGACAATCTGAAGCTTTCTTT.

This clonotype showed up just a few times. The chain is built from TRBV27 and TRBJ1-4; D call uncertain. The germline V gene encodes CDR1 MNHEY and CDR2 SMNVEV (reference sequence). The CDR3 runs 15 residues. Between the trimmed V and J ends, which lost 7 bases and 4 bases, there was a span of 16 bases. The CDR3 reads CASKRSASSNEKLFF. CDR3 DNA sequence: TGTGCCAGCAAGAGGAGCGCGAGTAGTAATGAAAAACTGTTTTTT.

This chain links TRBV20-1 with TRBJ1-2; D is ambiguous. CDR3 length: 17 amino acids. V lost 0 bases and J 7 bases, leaving 24 bases between the germline ends. CDR1 DFQATT and CDR2 SNEGSKA come from the germline V gene (reference sequence). For the CDR3, the DNA is TGCAGTGCTAGAGATCTGATATGGGAGGGAGTCGGTGGTGGCTACACCTTC. Translating it yields CSARDLIWEGVGGGYTF.

The chain combines TRBV27 with TRBJ1-1; perhaps TRBD1 as D (6 bases). The CDR3 spans 14 residues. V gave up 4 bases and J gave up 3 bases, with 12 bases separating them. Germline V gene data show CDR1 as MNHEY and CDR2 as SMNVEV (reference sequence). The CDR3 region has the DNA TGTGCCAGCAGTTCCGGTAGGGGGTACACTGAAGCTTTCTTT. It codes for CASSSGRGYTEAFF.

The chain joins TRBV19 to TRBJ2-1; D might be TRBD2 (5 bases). This CDR3 region has 15 residues. Trimming shortened V by 3 bases and J by 2 bases, and 11 bases separated the two germline ends. Germline CDR1 and CDR2: LNHDA and SQIVND (reference sequence). CDR3 residues: CASSMIEGTYNEQFF. The CDR3 nucleotides read TGTGCCAGTAGTATGATCGAGGGCACCTACAATGAGCAGTTCTTC.

The chain carries TRBV28 and TRBJ2-3; 7 bases are shared with TRBD2. V was pared by 3 bases and J by 2 bases, with 5 bases of the junction left unmatched. The germline V gene has CDR1 MDHEN and CDR2 SYDVKM. This CDR3 has 15 residues. CDR3 sequence: CASSFIAGLTDTQYF. DNA of the CDR3: TGTGCCAGCAGTTTTATAGCGGGTCTCACAGATACGCAGTATTTT.

This clonotype came up many times. The chain uses TRBV7-8 and TRBJ1-5; D unclear. The CDR3 spans 15 residues. The V end was cut by 2 bases, the J end by 0 bases, with 8 bases between. Germline-derived CDR1 and CDR2 are SGHVS and FQNEAQ. The CDR3 reads CASSLPGYSNQPQHF. In DNA, the CDR3 is TGTGCCAGCAGCTTACCGGGCTATAGCAATCAGCCCCAGCATTTT.

This clonotype was counted many times. This chain uses TRBV7-6 with TRBJ2-2, with a tentative D call TRBD2 (5 bases). The CDR3 totals 14 residues. Trimming removed 5 bases from V and 6 bases from J, with 13 bases in between. The germline V gene has CDR1 SGHVS and CDR2 FNYEAQ. The CDR3 reads CASSPSGLPGELFF. The DNA for the CDR3 is TGTGCCAGCAGCCCGTCGGGGTTACCCGGGGAGCTGTTTTTT.

This clonotype was seen more than once but under ten times. The V call is TRBV6-4, the J call TRBJ1-6; D remains unclear. V lost 0 bases and J lost 8, with 5 bases in between. The CDR3 consists of 13 residues. Germline V gives CDR1 MRHNA, CDR2 SNTAGT. The CDR3 loop reads CASSDSPDSPLHF. The CDR3 DNA reads as TGTGCCAGCAGTGACTCCCCTGATTCACCCCTCCACTTT.

Ten or more counts support this clonotype. This rearrangement joins TRBV7-3 to TRBJ1-2; D might be TRBD1 (5 bases). The CDR3 consists of 16 residues. CDR1 SGHTA and CDR2 FQGTGA come from the germline V gene. With 0 bases removed from V and 1 base from J, the gap between germline ends came to 12 bases. The CDR3 is CASSLTFEGFNYGYTF. For the CDR3, the DNA is TGTGCCAGCAGCTTAACGTTTGAGGGGTTTAACTATGGCTACACCTTC.

V usage is TRBV24-1 and J usage is TRBJ2-3; 11 bases line up with TRBD2. V dropped 1 base and J dropped 1; count of bases not matched to a gene: 12. Germline V gene lookup returns CDR1 KGHDR and CDR2 SFDVKD. This CDR3 has 20 amino acids. CDR3 nucleotide sequence: TGTGCCACCAGTGATTTAATTCATAGCGGGGGGGCGTCTGGCACAGATACGCAGTATTTT. Translated, it gives CATSDLIHSGGASGTDTQYF.

Remarks on this clonotype: An end of the junction differs from the germline gene, which may be a read error. The chain employs TRBV25-1 and TRBJ2-2, with D possibly matching TRBD1 (5 bases). Germline CDR1 MGHDK, CDR2 SYGVNS. The CDR3 has 14 amino acids. The CDR3 is CASRASGYTGELFF. The CDR3 coding sequence is TGTGCCAGCAGGGCTTCAGGGTACACAGGGGAGCTGTTTTTT.

Remarks on this clonotype: A much larger clonotype is one base distant, so this may be a read error. The limits of the CDR3 on the DNA are not certain, so only TCRdb's listed CDR3 is given. The chain couples TRBV12-3 or TRBV12-4 to TRBJ2-1; TRBD1 reflects the table's D call only, with no check against the DNA. The CDR3 spans 15 residues, counting both ends. The chain's CDR3 is CASTSGQDFYDEQFF.

Only a few counts were recorded for this clonotype. V gene TRBV12-3 or TRBV12-4 combines with J gene TRBJ1-5; D not certain. This CDR3 spans 13 amino acids. V lost 6 bases and J lost 4, with 10 bases in between. The CDR3 loop is CASSTDGNQPQHF. The CDR3 region has the DNA TGTGCCAGCAGCACCGACGGGAATCAGCCCCAGCATTTT.

This chain connects TRBV5-8 to TRBJ1-1; TRBD1 matches at 7 bases. The V and J ends lost 2 bases and 10 bases, in that order; junction bases with no gene match: 8. This CDR3 contains 13 residues. Germline V gene data show CDR1 as SGHTS and CDR2 as YDEGEE. The CDR3 reads CASSFRGTITAFF. For the CDR3, the DNA is TGTGCCAGCAGCTTCAGGGGGACAATTACAGCTTTCTTT.

This chain uses TRBV4-3 with TRBJ1-5; the D gene is possibly TRBD1 (5 bases). This CDR3 has 17 amino acids. Trimming left V 4 bases short and J 5 bases short, with 21 bases between. CDR1 LGHNA and CDR2 YSLEER come from the germline V gene. CDR3 sequence (DNA): TGCGCCAGCAGCCCGGATTTTGGTATGGAGGGGTATCAGCCCCAGCATTTT. This encodes CASSPDFGMEGYQPQHF.

This clonotype turned up a few times. The CDR3 DNA follows: TGTGCCAGCAGCCATTCAGGGGGGGAGGGCCCAGATACGCAGTATTTT. Residues: CASSHSGGEGPDTQYF. The chain combines TRBV9 with TRBJ2-3; D may match TRBD1 or TRBD2 (7 bases each). Germline lookup yields CDR1 SGDLS and CDR2 YYNGEE. The CDR3 sequence is 16 residues long. The V gene lost 4 bases and the J gene lost 4 bases, with 19 bases spanning the gap. Looking up the rest from reference TRBV9 and TRBJ2-3 gives the full variable domain: DSGVTQTPKHLITATGQRVTLRCSPRSGDLSVYWYQQSLDQGLQFLIQYYNGEERAKGNILERFSAQQFPDLHSELNLSSLELGDSALYFCASSHSGGEGPDTQYFGPGTRLTVL.

The chain recombines TRBV9 with TRBJ2-3, with TRBD2 identical over 8 bases. Losses at the gene ends were 0 bases for V and 6 bases for J; bases not matched to a gene: 9. CDR3 length: 16 amino acids. Per the germline V gene, CDR1 is SGDLS and CDR2 is YYNGEE. In DNA form, the CDR3 reads TGTGCCAGCAGCGTAGAGGCGGGGGGATGGGGGGATACGCAGTATTTT. It specifies CASSVEAGGWGDTQYF.

The J gene is TRBJ2-2, the V gene TRBV24-1, with 8 bases lining up with TRBD1. From germline, CDR1 is KGHDR and CDR2 SFDVKD. V lost 5 bases and J lost 5; bases outside the gene matches: 3. The CDR3 runs to 14 residues. The CDR3 reads CATSGDRLTGELFF. Here the CDR3 DNA reads TGTGCCACCAGTGGGGACAGGTTAACCGGGGAGCTGTTTTTT.